Shown below are 22 T cell receptor beta chains from a single sample sequenced in a study of identical twins (dated by TCRdb to the mid-2010s). The library was obtained by 5' RACE. The sequencing machine was an Illumina HiSeq 2000. Using fastp at Q25 and MiXCR, TCRdb reprocessed the public reads and kept productive beta chains. Entries are consolidated by CDR3 protein sequence, retaining the most common genes and DNA. Counted in this sample were around 480,000 distinct CDR3 sequences; approximately 14% of them appeared once. The ten largest account for approximately 0.98% of the sample. The data were also submitted as part of a second study, on yellow fever vaccine responses in identical twins.

Input material: CD4+ T cells sorted from blood. Receptors originate from a woman younger than 35 in good health.

The genes are TRBV5-1 and TRBJ1-1; 7 nucleotides line up with TRBD1. CDR3 length: 13 residues. J gave up 5 bases and V 7 bases, and 8 bases lay outside the gene matches. Looked up from germline, CDR1 is SGHRS and CDR2 is YFSETQ. The CDR3 DNA reads TGCGCCAGCTCCAGGGGGGCGAGGACTGAAGCTTTCTTT. This translates into CASSRGARTEAFF.

This clonotype was recorded a few times. The rearrangement uses TRBV29-1 and TRBJ2-5; no clear D. V gave up 5 bases and J gave up 6 bases, with 13 bases separating them. Per the germline V gene, CDR1 is SQVTM and CDR2 is ANQGSEA. The CDR3 consists of 12 residues. Written as DNA, the CDR3 is TGCAGCGTTCACGTGGGTGGGAAGACCCAGTACTTC. Translating it yields CSVHVGGKTQYF.

The chain recombines TRBV2 with TRBJ1-4; D call uncertain. The V gene's germline CDR1 is SNHLY and CDR2 FYNNEI. This CDR3 spans 14 amino acids. Trimming cost V 10 bases and J 1 base, with 13 bases left between them. CDR3 coding DNA: TGTGCCACCAACCAGGTCGAAACTAATGAAAAACTGTTTTTT. It translates to CATNQVETNEKLFF.

This clonotype showed up many times. The chain has TRBV6-1 and TRBJ2-1; 10 nucleotides match TRBD1. Germline CDR1 is MNHNS and CDR2 is SASEGT. J was trimmed by 6 bases and V by 6 bases; bases with no gene match: 8. The length of the CDR3 is 15 residues. CDR3 loop: CASRRTGGPPNEQFF. The CDR3 nucleotides read TGTGCCAGCAGGAGGACAGGGGGGCCCCCCAATGAGCAGTTCTTC.

This clonotype turned up a few times. V and J are TRBV20-1 and TRBJ1-1; D is unresolved. The CDR3 loop spans 13 amino acids. Germline assignment: CDR1 DFQATT and CDR2 SNEGSKA (reference sequence). Trimming removed 4 bases at V and 5 bases at J, with 14 bases between. The CDR3 DNA is TGCAGTGCTATAACCGCAAGAGGTACTGAAGCTTTCTTT. Its protein product is CSAITARGTEAFF.

This clonotype was picked up a small number of times. V and J are TRBV7-2 and TRBJ2-7; D is unresolved. The CDR3 totals 15 residues. V lost 5 bases to trimming and J lost 3 bases, with 17 bases between them. Germline CDR1 reads SGHTA; CDR2 reads FQGNSA. CDR3 in amino acids: CASSLQRGDSYEQYF. In DNA, the CDR3 is TGTGCCAGCAGCCTACAGCGTGGAGATAGCTACGAGCAGTACTTC.

The chain joins TRBV20-1 to TRBJ2-2; D may be TRBD1 or TRBD2 (6 bases each). Trimming pared 2 bases from V and 4 bases from J, leaving 11 bases between. The CDR3 is 14 amino acids. The germline V gene has CDR1 DFQATT and CDR2 SNEGSKA (reference sequence). CDR3 sequence reads: CSARKGGSTGELFF. Here the CDR3 DNA reads TGCAGTGCTAGAAAGGGGGGCAGCACCGGGGAGCTGTTTTTT.

This clonotype was seen only a few times. The chain employs TRBV19 and TRBJ2-7; no clear D gene. Trimming stripped 4 bases from V and 6 bases from J, with 19 bases between. The CDR3 has 15 amino acids. CDR1 and CDR2 from the germline V gene are LNHDA and SQIVND (reference sequence). The CDR3, as DNA: TGTGCCAGTAGTACGACTTCGCCCTCGACGTCCGAGCAGTACTTC. Amino acid sequence: CASSTTSPSTSEQYF. The full variable domain, its missing parts supplied by reference TRBV19 and TRBJ2-7, is DGGITQSPKYLFRKEGQNVTLSCEQNLNHDAMYWYRQDPGQGLRLIYYSQIVNDFQKGDIAEGYSVSREKKESFPLTVTSAQKNPTAFYLCASSTTSPSTSEQYFGPGTRLTVT.

V is TRBV18 and J is TRBJ2-3; D gene uncertain. Deletions cut 1 base from V and 3 bases from J, with 8 bases between. This CDR3 region has 14 residues. Germline assignment: CDR1 KGHSH and CDR2 LQKENI. The CDR3 sequence: CASSPLGATDTQYF. The CDR3 DNA sequence: TGTGCCAGCTCACCACTAGGAGCGACAGATACGCAGTATTTT.

The sample holds a few counts of this clonotype. The chain has TRBV11-2 and TRBJ1-1, with TRBD1 as a possible D gene (6 bases). CDR1 is SGHAT, CDR2 FQNNGV, per germline. The CDR3 has 16 residues. V was clipped by 5 bases and J by 4 bases, with 20 bases between them. DNA of the CDR3: TGTGCCAGCAGCCTTAGGGGGGGAGGGGACGGCACTGAAGCTTTCTTT. It codes for CASSLRGGGDGTEAFF. Based on the CDR3 plus reference TRBV11-2 and TRBJ1-1, the full variable domain is EAGVAQSPRYKIIEKRQSVAFWCNPISGHATLYWYQQILGQGPKLLIQFQNNGVVDDSQLPKDRFSAERLKGVDSTLKIQPAKLEDSAVYLCASSLRGGGDGTEAFFGQGTRLTVV.

The V call is TRBV3-1, the J call TRBJ2-1; 7 nucleotides match TRBD1. Per germline, CDR1 LGHDT and CDR2 YNNKEL (reference sequence). Unmatched junction bases numbered 7, after V lost 6 bases and J lost 8 bases. The CDR3 loop spans 13 amino acids. The CDR3 loop is CASSRQGIYEQFF. In nucleotides, the CDR3 is TGTGCCAGCAGTCGACAGGGAATCTATGAGCAGTTCTTC.

This clonotype was observed many times. The chain has TRBV6-1 and TRBJ1-5; 7 bases are a match to TRBD1. Germline lookup yields CDR1 MNHNS and CDR2 SASEGT. CDR3 size: 17 residues. V was pared by 3 bases and J by 0 bases, with 8 bases of the junction left unmatched. CDR3 amino acids: CASSDRDREFSNQPQHF. For the CDR3, the DNA is TGTGCCAGCAGTGACCGGGACAGAGAATTTAGCAATCAGCCCCAGCATTTT.

This clonotype turned up a few times. This chain joins TRBV12-3 or TRBV12-4 and TRBJ2-1; no firm D call. The CDR3 has 12 amino acids. V was pared by 2 bases and J by 7 bases, with 6 bases between. CDR3 coding DNA: TGTGCCAGCAGTTTAAACTGGAATGAGCAGTTCTTC. It encodes CASSLNWNEQFF.

The genes are TRBV19 and TRBJ1-2; D not resolved. V was clipped by 5 bases and J by 6 bases, with 13 bases between them. Germline V gene sequence: CDR1 LNHDA, CDR2 SQIVND (reference sequence). There are 13 residues in the CDR3. The chain's CDR3 is CASSLSEGDGYTF. CDR3 nucleotide sequence: TGTGCCAGTAGTCTTAGTGAAGGAGATGGCTACACCTTC.

The chain links TRBV28 to TRBJ2-1, with TRBD1 identical over 7 bases. V was pared by 6 bases and J by 6 bases, with 8 bases of the junction left unmatched. The CDR3 is 14 residues long. Germline CDR1 reads MDHEN; CDR2 reads SYDVKM. As DNA, the CDR3 is TGTGCCAGCAGCCCTAGACAGGGAAGCAATGAGCAGTTCTTC. Its protein product is CASSPRQGSNEQFF.

V is TRBV7-2 and J is TRBJ2-7; 8 positions agree with TRBD2. The V segment lost 5 bases and the J segment 5 bases; nucleotides outside the gene matches: 14. CDR1 is SGHTA and CDR2 is FQGNSA in the germline V gene. The CDR3 has 16 residues. The CDR3 spells CASSRDGAGATDEQYF. DNA for the CDR3: TGTGCCAGCAGCCGAGACGGAGCGGGAGCTACCGACGAGCAGTACTTC.

This chain links TRBV7-2 with TRBJ2-5, with D perhaps TRBD1 (6 bases). The CDR3 covers 14 residues. Per germline, CDR1 SGHTA and CDR2 FQGNSA. V was shortened by 5 bases and J by 4 bases, with 14 bases between the two germline ends. The CDR3 is CASSQATGLETQYF. As DNA, the CDR3 is TGTGCCAGCAGCCAGGCAACAGGGTTAGAGACCCAGTACTTC.

The rearrangement links TRBV3-1 to TRBJ2-2; 8 bases match TRBD1. The CDR3 runs to 17 residues. Trimming removed 4 bases from V and 2 bases from J; junction bases left unmatched: 9. Germline CDR1 reads LGHDT; CDR2 reads YNNKEL (reference sequence). The DNA of the CDR3 is TGTGCCAGCAGCCGTAATCAGGGGGCTCGTAACACCGGGGAGCTGTTTTTT. Translating it yields CASSRNQGARNTGELFF.

At least ten counts were recorded for this clonotype. The chain is built from TRBV18 and TRBJ2-1; D gene ambiguous. This CDR3 comprises 13 residues. The germline V gene has CDR1 KGHSH and CDR2 LQKENI. Trimming took 8 bases from V and 4 from J, leaving 12 bases between them. The CDR3 bases are TGTGCCAGCAGTCCCTCTAGTTACAATGAGCAGTTCTTC. Its protein product is CASSPSSYNEQFF. The full variable domain, with the rest looked up from reference TRBV18 and TRBJ2-1, is NAGVMQNPRHLVRRRGQEARLRCSPMKGHSHVYWYRQLPEEGLKFMVYLQKENIIDESGMPKERFSAEFPKEGPSILRIQQVVRGDSAAYFCASSPSSYNEQFFGPGTRLTVL.

This clonotype turned up a few times. The V and J genes are TRBV12-3 or TRBV12-4 and TRBJ1-2, with D uncertain. V lost 6 bases, J lost 5 bases, and 4 bases lay in between. This CDR3 contains 10 residues. The CDR3 reads CASSPYGYTF. CDR3 nucleotides: TGTGCCAGCAGCCCTTATGGCTACACCTTC.

In this sample, this clonotype turned up a few times. The chain uses TRBV19 and TRBJ1-5; no clear D. Germline CDR1 and CDR2: LNHDA and SQIVND (reference sequence). V was pared by 4 bases and J by 2 bases, with 18 bases between. The CDR3 totals 17 residues. CDR3 bases: TGTGCCAGTAGTAGAGGATGGGGAGGCGGTGGCAATCAGCCCCAGCATTTT. It specifies CASSRGWGGGGNQPQHF.

The CDR3 DNA reads TGTGCCAGCAGCCCCTCCGGGACAGCACCCTACAATGAGCAGTTCTTC. This codes for CASSPSGTAPYNEQFF. The V gene is TRBV5-6, the J gene TRBJ2-1, with 7 positions matching TRBD1. This CDR3 region has 16 residues. Trimming at V came to 4 bases and at J to 2 bases, leaving 9 bases not matched to a gene. The V gene's germline CDR1 is SGHDT and CDR2 YYEEEE.